This TCR beta chain comes out of a study of siplizumab effects on memory and regulatory T cells. CDR1 is SQVTM, CDR2 ANQGSEA, per germline. The CDR3 runs to 14 residues. V was clipped by 3 bases and J by 4 bases, with 15 bases between them. Using immunoSEQ multiplex PCR, the repertoire was profiled, and TCRdb retains in-frame clones only, with some absent. The data show approximately 60,000 clones, 70% to 80% seen once. This chain connects TRBV29-1 to TRBJ1-1, with D possibly matching TRBD1 (5 bases). Specimen: memory CD4+ T cells sorted from blood. The receptor comes from a human donor in good health. The CDR3 is CSVEGQIASTEAFF. The CDR3 region has the DNA TGCAGCGTTGAGGGGCAGATAGCGAGCACTGAAGCTTTCTTT.